This entry lists 13 T cell receptor beta chains sequenced from one sample in a study of Graves' ophthalmopathy and Graves' hyperthyroidism. As the template, RNA transcripts were used to amplify TCR beta CDR3 regions. After a first-round RT-PCR with HTBI primers, a second-round multiplex PCR was run. One entry per CDR3 protein, called by TCRdb with MiXCR from the multiplex PCR reads. The table lists more than 1,000,000 distinct CDR3 sequences, about 36% of them singletons, with 11% in the top ten. What was sequenced was peripheral blood or thyroid tissue (not recorded which). These receptors originate from an adult man with Graves' hyperthyroidism.

This clonotype was seen just once. The CDR3 sequence: CATSAQDRGSTGELFF. The CDR3 DNA sequence: TGTGCCACCAGTGCTCAAGACAGGGGTAGCACCGGGGAGCTGTTTTTT. The chain couples TRBV24-1 to TRBJ2-2; 8 positions match TRBD1. Germline CDR1 is KGHDR and CDR2 is SFDVKD. The CDR3 is made up of 16 amino acids. The V and J ends lost 5 bases and 4 bases, in that order; junction bases with no gene match: 8.

The chain joins TRBV10-3 to TRBJ1-5; TRBD1 matches at 10 bases. CDR3 length equals 14 residues. The germline V gene encodes CDR1 ENHRY and CDR2 SYGVKD. V was pared by 10 bases and J by 5 bases, with 8 bases of the junction left unmatched. The CDR3 DNA reads as TGTGCCACGGCGGGGACAGGGGTCCATCAGCCCCAGCATTTT. Protein: CATAGTGVHQPQHF.

This clonotype was seen ten or more times. The chain couples TRBV12-3 or TRBV12-4 to TRBJ2-5; the D gene could be TRBD1 or TRBD2 (5 bases each). Trimming cost V 5 bases and J 4 bases, with 11 bases left between them. The CDR3 length is 13 residues. The chain's CDR3 is CASSRDGLETQYF. The DNA of the CDR3 is TGTGCCAGCAGTCGGGACGGGTTAGAGACCCAGTACTTC.

This clonotype has at least ten counts. The chain links TRBV5-1 to TRBJ2-6; D is possibly TRBD1 (5 bases). The CDR3 covers 17 residues. Germline CDR1 reads SGHRS; CDR2 reads YFSETQ. The V and J ends lost 4 bases and 2 bases respectively, with 16 bases between them. In nucleotides, the CDR3 is TGCGCCAGCAGCCCCATGGACCCCAGGGCTGGGGCCAACGTCCTGACTTTC. Translation gives CASSPMDPRAGANVLTF.

This clonotype has a handful of counts. The chain employs TRBV5-1 and TRBJ2-7; a possible D gene is TRBD2 (5 bases). This CDR3 spans 15 amino acids. Germline CDR1 and CDR2: SGHRS and YFSETQ. Trimming removed 4 bases from V and 4 bases from J, with 18 bases in between. CDR3 in DNA: TGCGCCAGCAGCCAAGAAGGATCCGGGGAATACGAGCAGTACTTC. Amino acid sequence: CASSQEGSGEYEQYF. Full variable domain (missing parts from reference TRBV5-1 and TRBJ2-7): KAGVTQTPRYLIKTRGQQVTLSCSPISGHRSVSWYQQTPGQGLQFLFEYFSETQRNKGNFPGRFSGRQFSNSRSEMNVSTLELGDSALYLCASSQEGSGEYEQYFGPGTRLTVT.

The chain is built from TRBV28 and TRBJ1-3, with 8 bases aligning to TRBD1. J gave up 4 bases and V 4 bases, and 9 bases lay outside the gene matches. Looked up from germline, CDR1 is MDHEN and CDR2 is SYDVKM. The CDR3 is 16 amino acids. The CDR3 region is CASSSRTGITGNTIYF. The DNA for the CDR3 is TGTGCCAGCAGTTCTCGGACAGGGATTACAGGAAACACCATATATTTT. The full variable domain, completed using reference TRBV28 and TRBJ1-3, is DVKVTQSSRYLVKRTGEKVFLECVQDMDHENMFWYRQDPGLGLRLIYFSYDVKMKEKGDIPEGYSVSREKKERFSLILESASTNQTSMYLCASSSRTGITGNTIYFGEGSWLTVV.

The gene calls are TRBV6-5 and TRBJ1-4; tentative D call: TRBD1 (6 bases). Germline CDR1 MNHEY, CDR2 SVGAGI. The ends were cut back, 6 bases at V and 0 bases at J, with 14 bases in the middle. The CDR3 consists of 16 residues. The CDR3 DNA is TGTGCCAGCAGATCCGGGGGCCAGGCAACTAATGAAAAACTGTTTTTT. Amino acids: CASRSGGQATNEKLFF.

This sequence joins TRBV7-8 and TRBJ1-5, with D maybe TRBD1 (5 bases). The CDR3 sequence is 16 residues long. V shed 5 bases and J shed 7 bases, with 21 bases lying between them. Germline V gene lookup returns CDR1 SGHVS and CDR2 FQNEAQ. In DNA form, the CDR3 reads TGTGCCAGCAGCCCGGGCGGTCGGGGCGCCCAGCAGCCCCAGCATTTT. It codes for CASSPGGRGAQQPQHF.

The CDR3 bases are TGTGCCAGCAGCACTAGCGGGAGGGCCACAGATACGCAGTATTTT. Amino acids: CASSTSGRATDTQYF. The V and J genes are TRBV9 and TRBJ2-3, with 13 positions matching TRBD2. The CDR3 is 15 amino acids. V was pared by 4 bases and J by 2 bases, with 1 base of the junction left unmatched. CDR1 is SGDLS and CDR2 is YYNGEE in the germline V gene.

In regard to this clonotype: Being one base from a much bigger clone, this may be a read error. The V and J genes are TRBV5-5 and TRBJ2-7, with TRBD2 identical over 9 bases. The CDR3 extends over 14 amino acids. The germline CDR1 and CDR2 sequences are SGHKS and YYEKEE (reference sequence). With 4 bases clipped from V and 5 bases from J, the junction kept 7 bases outside the gene matches. The CDR3 DNA is TGTGCCAGCAGCCCCTTAGCGGGAGTGCACGAGCAGTACTTC. It specifies CASSPLAGVHEQYF.

This clonotype was counted at least ten times. V and J are TRBV11-2 and TRBJ2-5, with TRBD1 matching over 9 bases. Germline CDR1 reads SGHAT; CDR2 reads FQNNGV. With 1 base clipped from V and 5 bases from J, the junction kept 2 bases outside the gene matches. The length of the CDR3 is 14 residues. The CDR3 here is CASSLGQGVETQYF. CDR3 DNA: TGTGCCAGCAGCTTAGGACAGGGGGTGGAGACCCAGTACTTC.

On this clonotype itself: A junction end diverges from the germline sequence, so it may reflect a read error. This chain uses TRBV20-1 with TRBJ1-6; no firm D call. This CDR3 region has 15 residues. The germline CDR1 and CDR2 sequences are DFQATT and SNEGSKA (reference sequence). The CDR3 is CSATAELTGNSPLHF. The DNA of the CDR3 is TGCAGTGCTACCGCTGAGTTGACGGGCAATTCGCCCCTCCACTTT.

This clonotype has ten or more counts. The CDR3 DNA is TGTGCCAGCAGCCCCGGACCGGGACAGGGACTCGAGCAGTACTTC. Protein product: CASSPGPGQGLEQYF. The V and J genes are TRBV11-1 and TRBJ2-7, with 9 positions matching TRBD1. This CDR3 region has 15 residues. From germline, CDR1 is SGHAT and CDR2 FQDESV (reference sequence). J lost 6 bases, V lost 5 bases, and 11 bases had no gene match.